This entry concerns a single T cell receptor beta chain. This specimen belongs to a study of technical replicates of blood from several donors. Only in-frame clones appear in the TCRdb table, and some are missing; sequencing was by immunoSEQ multiplex PCR. Among fewer than 90,000 clones, roughly 93% were seen once, and the ten largest hold over 0.2%. V was shortened by 5 bases and J by 1 base, with 12 bases between the two germline ends. Germline V gene sequence: CDR1 LGHNT, CDR2 FRNRAP. The CDR3 runs 15 residues. The V and J genes are TRBV12-5 and TRBJ2-1, with a weak D call TRBD2 (5 bases). Sequenced input: T cells isolated from PBMCs. The receptor's source is a human donor in good health. CDR3 nucleotides: TGTGCTAGTGGTCCGACTTCGGGGTCCTACAATGAGCAGTTCTTC. Protein: CASGPTSGSYNEQFF.